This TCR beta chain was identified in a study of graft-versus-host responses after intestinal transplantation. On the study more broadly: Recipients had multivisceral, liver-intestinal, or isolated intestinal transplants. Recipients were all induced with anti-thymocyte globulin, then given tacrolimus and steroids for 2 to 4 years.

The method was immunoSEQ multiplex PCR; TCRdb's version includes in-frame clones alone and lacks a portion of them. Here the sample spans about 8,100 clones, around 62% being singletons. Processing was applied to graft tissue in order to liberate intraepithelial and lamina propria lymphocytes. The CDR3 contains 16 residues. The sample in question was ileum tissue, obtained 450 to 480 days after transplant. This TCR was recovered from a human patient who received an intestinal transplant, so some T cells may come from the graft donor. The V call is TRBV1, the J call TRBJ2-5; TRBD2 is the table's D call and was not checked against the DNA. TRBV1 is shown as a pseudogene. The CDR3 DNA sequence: TGCACCAGCAGCCAACCTAGCGGGAGGGCCGCGGAGACCCAGTACTTC. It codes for CTSSQPSGRAAETQYF.